This TCR beta chain was sequenced in a study of blood T cell dynamics during melanoma immunotherapy. Clones were sequenced by immunoSEQ multiplex PCR, and TCRdb holds only the in-frame ones, with some missing. The sample lists about 11,000 clones; 89% were seen once. Comments on this clone: Its antigen is as yet unknown.

Study-wide results and limits: The study could not tell melanoma-specific clones from general immune activation. PBMC repertoires of eventual disease-control patients split at W3 into clonality or diversity gains.

As for time point: week 3, after first cycle of checkpoint inhibitor. Sampling occurred pretreatment (T0) and at week 3 (W3), after cycle one of checkpoint blockade. Patients with prior systemic cancer treatment, concomitant immunosuppressants, or other active malignancies were excluded. The germline V gene encodes CDR1 SGHAT and CDR2 FQDESV (reference sequence). Trimming removed 3 bases from V and 5 bases from J; junction bases left unmatched: 4. This CDR3 is built from 16 residues. The receptor comes from a human donor with melanoma. The rearrangement joins TRBV11-1 to TRBJ2-5; TRBD2 matches at 15 bases. Specimen: blood, collected from a patient treated with checkpoint blockade. This CDR3 reads CASSLGTSGRRETQYF. CDR3 coding DNA: TGTGCCAGCAGCTTGGGGACTAGCGGGAGGAGGGAGACCCAGTACTTC.